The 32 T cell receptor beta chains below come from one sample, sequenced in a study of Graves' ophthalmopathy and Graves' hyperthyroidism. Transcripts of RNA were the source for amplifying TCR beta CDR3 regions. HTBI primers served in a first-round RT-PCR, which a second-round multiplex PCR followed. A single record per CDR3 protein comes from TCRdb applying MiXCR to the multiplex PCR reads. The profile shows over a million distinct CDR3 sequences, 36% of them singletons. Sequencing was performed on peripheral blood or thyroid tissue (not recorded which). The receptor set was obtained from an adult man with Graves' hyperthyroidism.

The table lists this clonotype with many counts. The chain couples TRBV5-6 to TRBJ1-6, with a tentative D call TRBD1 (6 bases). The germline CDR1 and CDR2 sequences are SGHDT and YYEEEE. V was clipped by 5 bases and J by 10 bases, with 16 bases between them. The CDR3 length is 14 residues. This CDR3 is CASRHRDGGSPLHF. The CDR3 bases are TGTGCCAGCAGACACAGGGACGGGGGCTCACCCCTCCACTTT. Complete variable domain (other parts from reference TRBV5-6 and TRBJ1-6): DAGVTQSPTHLIKTRGQQVTLRCSPKSGHDTVSWYQQALGQGPQFIFQYYEEEERQRGNFPDRFSGHQFPNYSSELNVNALLLGDSALYLCASRHRDGGSPLHFGNGTRLTVT.

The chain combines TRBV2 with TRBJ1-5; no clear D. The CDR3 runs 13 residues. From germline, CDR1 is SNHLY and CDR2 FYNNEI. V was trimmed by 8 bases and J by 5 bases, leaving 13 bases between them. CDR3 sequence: CASVSSLHQPQHF. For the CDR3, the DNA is TGTGCCAGCGTGTCCAGCTTACATCAGCCCCAGCATTTT. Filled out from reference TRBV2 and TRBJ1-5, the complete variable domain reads EPEVTQTPSHQVTQMGQEVILRCVPISNHLYFYWYRQILGQKVEFLVSFYNNEISEKSEIFDDQFSVERPDGSNFTLKIRSTKLEDSAMYFCASVSSLHQPQHFGDGTRLSIL.

The CDR3 here is CSVGTESTNEKLFF. As DNA, the CDR3 is TGCAGCGTTGGGACAGAGTCAACTAATGAAAAACTGTTTTTT. The chain has TRBV29-1 and TRBJ1-4; a weak D match, TRBD1 (6 bases). Germline V CDR1 and CDR2: SQVTM, ANQGSEA. This CDR3 spans 14 amino acids. Trimming took off 4 bases at V and 0 bases at J, with 9 bases between the two ends.

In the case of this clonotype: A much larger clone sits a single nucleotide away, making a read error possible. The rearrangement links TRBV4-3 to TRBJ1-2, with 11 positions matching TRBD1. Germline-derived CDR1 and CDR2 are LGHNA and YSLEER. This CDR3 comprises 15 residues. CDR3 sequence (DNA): TGCGTCAGCAGCCAAGGGCGGGACAGGGGGACTTTCTACACCTTC. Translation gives CVSSQGRDRGTFYTF.

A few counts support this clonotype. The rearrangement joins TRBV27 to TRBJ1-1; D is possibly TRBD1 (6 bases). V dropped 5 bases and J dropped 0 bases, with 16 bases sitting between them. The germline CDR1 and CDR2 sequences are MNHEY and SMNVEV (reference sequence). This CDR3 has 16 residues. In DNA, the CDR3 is TGTGCCAGCAGTCCGACGGGACAAAGAATGAACACTGAAGCTTTCTTT. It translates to CASSPTGQRMNTEAFF.

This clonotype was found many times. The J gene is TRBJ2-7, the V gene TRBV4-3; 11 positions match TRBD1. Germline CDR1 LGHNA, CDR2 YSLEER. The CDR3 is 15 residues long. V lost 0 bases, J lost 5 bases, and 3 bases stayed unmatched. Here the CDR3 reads CASSQEDRGLNEQYF. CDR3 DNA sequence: TGCGCCAGCAGCCAAGAGGACAGGGGGCTCAACGAGCAGTACTTC.

The CDR3 loop is CASSLTGQGMGTGELFF. Written as DNA, the CDR3 is TGTGCCAGCAGCTTAACCGGACAGGGGATGGGCACCGGGGAGCTGTTTTTT. The chain carries TRBV2 and TRBJ2-2; 9 nucleotides line up with TRBD1. With V trimmed by 6 bases and J by 4 bases, 12 bases remained unmatched. Germline V CDR1 and CDR2: SNHLY, FYNNEI. The CDR3 loop spans 17 amino acids. The whole variable domain, filled in from reference TRBV2 and TRBJ2-2, reads EPEVTQTPSHQVTQMGQEVILRCVPISNHLYFYWYRQILGQKVEFLVSFYNNEISEKSEIFDDQFSVERPDGSNFTLKIRSTKLEDSAMYFCASSLTGQGMGTGELFFGEGSRLTVL.

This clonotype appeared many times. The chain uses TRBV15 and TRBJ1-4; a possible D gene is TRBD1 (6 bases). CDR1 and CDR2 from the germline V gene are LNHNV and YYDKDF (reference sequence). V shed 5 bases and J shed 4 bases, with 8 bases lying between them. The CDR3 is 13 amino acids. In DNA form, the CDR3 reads TGTGCCACCAGCGGACAGCTTAATGAAAAACTGTTTTTT. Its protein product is CATSGQLNEKLFF.

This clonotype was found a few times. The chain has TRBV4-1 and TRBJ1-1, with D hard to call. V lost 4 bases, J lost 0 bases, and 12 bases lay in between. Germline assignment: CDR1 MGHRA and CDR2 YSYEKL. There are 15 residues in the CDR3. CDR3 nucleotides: TGCGCCAGCAGCCTCCCGGGTTACATGAACACTGAAGCTTTCTTT. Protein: CASSLPGYMNTEAFF.

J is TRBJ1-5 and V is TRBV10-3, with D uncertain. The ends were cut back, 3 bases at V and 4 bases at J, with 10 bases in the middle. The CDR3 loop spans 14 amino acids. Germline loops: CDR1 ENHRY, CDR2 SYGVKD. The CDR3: CAISEAWENQPQHF. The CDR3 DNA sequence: TGTGCCATCAGTGAAGCTTGGGAAAATCAGCCCCAGCATTTT.

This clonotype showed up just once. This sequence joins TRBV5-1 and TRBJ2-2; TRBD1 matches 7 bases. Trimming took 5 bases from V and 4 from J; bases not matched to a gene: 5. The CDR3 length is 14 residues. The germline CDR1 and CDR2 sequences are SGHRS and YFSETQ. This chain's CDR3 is CASSWGQSTGELFF. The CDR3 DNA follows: TGCGCCAGCAGTTGGGGACAGAGCACCGGGGAGCTGTTTTTT. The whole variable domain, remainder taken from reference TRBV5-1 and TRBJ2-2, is KAGVTQTPRYLIKTRGQQVTLSCSPISGHRSVSWYQQTPGQGLQFLFEYFSETQRNKGNFPGRFSGRQFSNSRSEMNVSTLELGDSALYLCASSWGQSTGELFFGEGSRLTVL.

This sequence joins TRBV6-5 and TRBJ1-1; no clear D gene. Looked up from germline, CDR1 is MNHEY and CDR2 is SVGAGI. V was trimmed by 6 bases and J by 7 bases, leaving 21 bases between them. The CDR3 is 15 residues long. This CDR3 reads CASRPTGRRAIEAFF. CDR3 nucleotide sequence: TGTGCCAGCAGACCCACCGGAAGGAGGGCAATTGAAGCTTTCTTT.

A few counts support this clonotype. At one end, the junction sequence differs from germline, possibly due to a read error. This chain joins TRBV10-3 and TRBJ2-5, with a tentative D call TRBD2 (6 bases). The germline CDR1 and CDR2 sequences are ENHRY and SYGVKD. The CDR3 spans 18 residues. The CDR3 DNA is TGTGCCAGCAGTGAAGGTGTCGTGGGGAGGTGGTCACAAGAGACCCAGTACTTC. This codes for CASSEGVVGRWSQETQYF.

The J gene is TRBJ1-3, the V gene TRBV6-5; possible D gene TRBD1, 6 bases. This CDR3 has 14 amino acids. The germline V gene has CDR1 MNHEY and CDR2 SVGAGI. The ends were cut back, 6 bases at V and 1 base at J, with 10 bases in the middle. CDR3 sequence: CASREQGSGNTIYF. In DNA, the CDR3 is TGTGCCAGCAGAGAACAGGGATCTGGAAACACCATATATTTT.

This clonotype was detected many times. The CDR3 sequence: CASSQDGGSEAFF. DNA of the CDR3: TGCGCCAGCAGCCAAGACGGCGGGTCTGAAGCTTTCTTT. The chain joins TRBV4-3 to TRBJ1-1; D gene ambiguous. This CDR3 region has 13 residues. V was shortened by 0 bases and J by 6 bases, with 8 bases between the two germline ends. Germline CDR1 and CDR2: LGHNA and YSLEER.

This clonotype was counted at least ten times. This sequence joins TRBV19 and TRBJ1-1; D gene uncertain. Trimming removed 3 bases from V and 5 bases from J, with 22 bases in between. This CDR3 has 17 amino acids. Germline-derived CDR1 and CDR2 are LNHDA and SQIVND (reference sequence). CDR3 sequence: CASSIVGYSPSETEAFF. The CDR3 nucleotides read TGTGCCAGTAGTATCGTCGGTTACTCCCCCTCGGAGACTGAAGCTTTCTTT.

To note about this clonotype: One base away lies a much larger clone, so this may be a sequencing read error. In DNA, the CDR3 is TGTGCCAGCAGCCAAGGCAGGGCCACTGAAGCTTTCTTT. As protein: CASSQGRATEAFF. This chain uses TRBV7-9 with TRBJ1-1; TRBD1 is a possible D gene (5 bases). Trimming removed 5 bases from V and 4 bases from J, with 11 bases in between. This CDR3 contains 13 residues. CDR1 SEHNR and CDR2 FQNEAQ come from the germline V gene (reference sequence).

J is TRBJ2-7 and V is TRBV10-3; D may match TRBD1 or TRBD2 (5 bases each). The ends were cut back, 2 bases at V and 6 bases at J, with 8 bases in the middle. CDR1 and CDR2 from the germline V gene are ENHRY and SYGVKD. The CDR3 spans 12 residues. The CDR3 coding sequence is TGTGCCATCAGTGAGGAGGGGTTCGAGCAGTACTTC. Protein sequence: CAISEEGFEQYF.

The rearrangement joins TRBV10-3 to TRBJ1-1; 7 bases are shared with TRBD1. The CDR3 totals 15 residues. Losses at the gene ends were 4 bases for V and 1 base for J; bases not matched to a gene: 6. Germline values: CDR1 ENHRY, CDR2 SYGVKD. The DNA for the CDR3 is TGTGCCATCAGTGTATCAGGGGGTAGGAACACTGAAGCTTTCTTT. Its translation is CAISVSGGRNTEAFF.

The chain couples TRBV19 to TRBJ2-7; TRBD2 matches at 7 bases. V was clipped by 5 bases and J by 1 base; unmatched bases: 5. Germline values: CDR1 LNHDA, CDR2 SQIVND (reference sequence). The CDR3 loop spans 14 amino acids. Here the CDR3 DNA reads TGTGCCAGTAGTGAGGGACTATTATCCTACGAGCAGTACTTC. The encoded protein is CASSEGLLSYEQYF.

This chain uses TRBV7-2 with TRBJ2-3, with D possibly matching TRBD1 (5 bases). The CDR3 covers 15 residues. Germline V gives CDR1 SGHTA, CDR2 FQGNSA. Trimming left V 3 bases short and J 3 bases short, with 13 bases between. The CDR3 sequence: CASSLRTPGTDTQYF. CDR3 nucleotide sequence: TGTGCCAGCAGCTTGAGGACCCCAGGGACAGATACGCAGTATTTT.

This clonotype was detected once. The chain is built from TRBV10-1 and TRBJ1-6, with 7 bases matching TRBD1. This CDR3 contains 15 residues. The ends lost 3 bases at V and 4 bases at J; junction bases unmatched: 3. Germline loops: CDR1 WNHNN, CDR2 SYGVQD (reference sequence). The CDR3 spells CASSDRGNYNSPLHF. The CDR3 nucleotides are TGCGCCAGCAGTGACAGGGGGAATTATAATTCACCCCTCCACTTT.

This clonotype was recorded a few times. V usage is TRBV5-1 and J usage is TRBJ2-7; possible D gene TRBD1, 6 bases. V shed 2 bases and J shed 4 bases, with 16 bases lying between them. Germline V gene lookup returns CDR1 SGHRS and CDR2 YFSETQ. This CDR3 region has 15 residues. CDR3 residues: CASSFTGTNKYEQYF. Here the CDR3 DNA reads TGCGCCAGCAGCTTCACCGGGACAAATAAGTACGAGCAGTACTTC.

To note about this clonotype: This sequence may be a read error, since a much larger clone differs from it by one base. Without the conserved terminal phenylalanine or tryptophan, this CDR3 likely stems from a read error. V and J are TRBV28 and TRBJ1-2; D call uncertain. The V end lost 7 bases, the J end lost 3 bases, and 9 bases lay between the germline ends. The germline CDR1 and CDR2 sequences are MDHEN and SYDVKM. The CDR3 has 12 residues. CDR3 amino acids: CASTKGDYGYTL. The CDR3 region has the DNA TGTGCCAGCACCAAGGGTGACTATGGCTACACCCTC.

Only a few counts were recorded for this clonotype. In DNA form, the CDR3 reads TGTGCCAGCAGCTTAGTTGGGCGCCGGTACTTC. It is translated as CASSLVGRRYF. V gene TRBV7-9 combines with J gene TRBJ2-5; D remains ambiguous. There are 11 residues in the CDR3. The germline gives CDR1 SEHNR, CDR2 FQNEAQ (reference sequence). V lost 1 base to trimming and J lost 13 bases, with 10 bases between them.

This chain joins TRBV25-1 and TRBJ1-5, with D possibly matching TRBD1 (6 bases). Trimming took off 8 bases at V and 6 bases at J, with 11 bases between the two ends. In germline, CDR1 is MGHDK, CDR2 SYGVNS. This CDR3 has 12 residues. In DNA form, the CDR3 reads TGTGCCAGCGGAAGGGGGAGTCAGCCCCAGCATTTT. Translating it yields CASGRGSQPQHF.

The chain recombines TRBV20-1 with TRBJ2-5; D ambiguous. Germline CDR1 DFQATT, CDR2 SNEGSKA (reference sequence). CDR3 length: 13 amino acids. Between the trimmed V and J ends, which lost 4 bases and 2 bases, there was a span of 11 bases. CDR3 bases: TGCAGTGCTATTCCTCTGGGGCAAGAGACCCAGTACTTC. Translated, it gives CSAIPLGQETQYF.

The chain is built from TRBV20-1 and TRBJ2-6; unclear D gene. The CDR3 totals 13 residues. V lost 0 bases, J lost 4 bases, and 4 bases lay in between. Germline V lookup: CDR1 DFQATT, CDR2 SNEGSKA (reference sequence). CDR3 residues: CSARDRGANVLTF. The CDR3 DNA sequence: TGCAGTGCTAGAGATCGGGGGGCCAACGTCCTGACTTTC.

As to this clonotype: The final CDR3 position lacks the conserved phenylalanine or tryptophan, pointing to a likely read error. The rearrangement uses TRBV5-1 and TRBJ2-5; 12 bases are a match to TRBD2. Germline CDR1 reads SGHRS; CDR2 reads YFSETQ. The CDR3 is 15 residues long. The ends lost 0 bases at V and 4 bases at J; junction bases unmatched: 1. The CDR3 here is CASSLEGLAGETQYL. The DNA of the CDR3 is TGCGCCAGCAGCTTGGAGGGACTAGCGGGAGAGACCCAGTACCTC.

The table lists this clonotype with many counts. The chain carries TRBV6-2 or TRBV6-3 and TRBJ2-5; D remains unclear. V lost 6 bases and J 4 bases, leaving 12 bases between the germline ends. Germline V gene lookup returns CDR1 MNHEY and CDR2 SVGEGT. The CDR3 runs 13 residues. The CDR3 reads CASRQPPGETQYF. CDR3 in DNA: TGTGCCAGCAGACAACCCCCCGGAGAGACCCAGTACTTC.

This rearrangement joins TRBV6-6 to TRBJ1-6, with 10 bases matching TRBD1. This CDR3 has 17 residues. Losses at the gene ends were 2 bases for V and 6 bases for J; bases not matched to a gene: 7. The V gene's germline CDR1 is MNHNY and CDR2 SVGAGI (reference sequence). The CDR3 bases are TGTGCCAGCAGTTACAGCGGACAGGGGGGCCCTAATTCACCCCTCCACTTT. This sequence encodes CASSYSGQGGPNSPLHF.

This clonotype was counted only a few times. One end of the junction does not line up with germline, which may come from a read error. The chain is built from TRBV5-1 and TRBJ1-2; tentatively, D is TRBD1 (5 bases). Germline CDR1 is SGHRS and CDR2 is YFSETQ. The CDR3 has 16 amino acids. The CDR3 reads CASSLGWKGPYYGYTF. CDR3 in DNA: TGTGCCAGCAGCTTAGGATGGAAGGGGCCCTACTATGGCTACACCTTC.